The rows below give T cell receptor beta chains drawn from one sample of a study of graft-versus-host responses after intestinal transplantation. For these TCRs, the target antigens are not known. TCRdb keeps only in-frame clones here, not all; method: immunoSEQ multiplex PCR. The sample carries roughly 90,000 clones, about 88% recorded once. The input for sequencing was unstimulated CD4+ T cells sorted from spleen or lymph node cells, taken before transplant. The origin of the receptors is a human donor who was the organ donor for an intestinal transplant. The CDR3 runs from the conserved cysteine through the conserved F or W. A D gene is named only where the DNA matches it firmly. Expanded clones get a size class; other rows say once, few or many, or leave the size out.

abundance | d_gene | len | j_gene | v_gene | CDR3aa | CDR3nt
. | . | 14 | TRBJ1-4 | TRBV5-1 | CASSPAGLVEKLFF | TGCGCCAGCAGCCCGGCAGGGTTGGTTGAAAAACTGTTTTTT
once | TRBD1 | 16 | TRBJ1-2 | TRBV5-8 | CASGRGQGAPNYGYTF | TGTGCCAGCGGACGGGGGCAGGGGGCTCCTAACTATGGCTACACCTTC
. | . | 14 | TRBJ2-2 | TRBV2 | CASSEAWGLGELFF | TGTGCCAGCAGTGAAGCTTGGGGACTCGGGGAGCTGTTTTTT
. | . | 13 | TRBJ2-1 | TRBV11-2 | CASSLTGNNEQFF | TGTGCCAGCAGCTTGACTGGCAACAATGAGCAGTTCTTC
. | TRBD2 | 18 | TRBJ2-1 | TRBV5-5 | CASSLVFRLAGGPGVQFF | TGTGCCAGCAGCTTGGTCTTTCGCCTAGCGGGAGGGCCGGGGGTGCAGTTCTTC
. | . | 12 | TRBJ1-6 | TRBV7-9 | CASSREGSPLHF | TGTGCCAGCAGCCGGGAGGGATCACCCCTCCACTTT
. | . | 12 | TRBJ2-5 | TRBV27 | CASSFRGETQYF | TGTGCCAGCAGTTTCCGAGGAGAGACCCAGTACTTC
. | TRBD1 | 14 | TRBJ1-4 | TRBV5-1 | CASSRGQNNEKLFF | TGCGCCAGCAGCCGGGGACAGAATAATGAAAAACTGTTTTTT
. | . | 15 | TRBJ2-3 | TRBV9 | CASSVGSSVADTQYF | TGTGCCAGCAGCGTAGGTTCTAGCGTCGCAGATACGCAGTATTTT
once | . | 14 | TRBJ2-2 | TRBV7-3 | CASRVGEGTGELFF | TGTGCCAGCAGAGTAGGGGAAGGGACCGGGGAGCTGTTTTTT
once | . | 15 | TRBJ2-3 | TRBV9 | CASSVAGVGTDTQYF | TGTGCCAGCAGCGTAGCGGGAGTTGGCACAGATACGCAGTATTTT
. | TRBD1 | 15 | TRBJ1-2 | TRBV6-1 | CASSASGTAHYGYTF | TGTGCCAGCAGTGCCAGTGGGACAGCCCACTATGGCTACACCTTC
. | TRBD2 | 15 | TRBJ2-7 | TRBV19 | CASTGGTSGMYEQYF | TGTGCCAGTACCGGCGGGACTAGCGGGATGTACGAGCAGTACTTC
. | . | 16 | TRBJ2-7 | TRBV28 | CASSPSASPRGYEQYF | TGTGCCAGCAGTCCCTCCGCTAGCCCCCGCGGCTACGAGCAGTACTTC
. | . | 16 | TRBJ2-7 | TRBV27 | CASSPLRQVGTYEQYF | TGTGCCAGCAGTCCCCTCCGACAGGTCGGTACCTACGAGCAGTACTTC
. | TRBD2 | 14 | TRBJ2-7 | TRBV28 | CASRVGSGDYEQYF | TGTGCCAGCAGGGTAGGTAGCGGGGACTACGAGCAGTACTTC
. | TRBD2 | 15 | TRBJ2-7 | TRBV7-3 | CASSLSGGSSYEQYF | TGTGCCAGCAGCTTAAGCGGGGGGAGCTCCTACGAGCAGTACTTC
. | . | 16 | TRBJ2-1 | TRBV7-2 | CASSSGRSSFYNEQFF | TGTGCCAGCAGTTCCGGGAGATCCTCTTTTTACAATGAGCAGTTCTTC
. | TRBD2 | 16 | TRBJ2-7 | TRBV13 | CASSSAIAGVSYEQYF | TGTGCCAGCAGCTCCGCCATAGCGGGGGTCTCCTACGAGCAGTACTTC
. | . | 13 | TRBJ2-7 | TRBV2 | CAGLLGIGGEQYF | TGTGCCGGACTGCTCGGGATAGGCGGCGAGCAGTACTTC
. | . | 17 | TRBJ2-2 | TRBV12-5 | CASGLVPGRVGTGELFF | TGTGCTAGTGGTTTGGTACCGGGCAGGGTTGGTACCGGGGAGCTGTTTTTT
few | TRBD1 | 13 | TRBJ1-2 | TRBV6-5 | CASSSTGGRGYTF | TGTGCCAGCAGTTCGACAGGGGGGAGAGGCTACACCTTC
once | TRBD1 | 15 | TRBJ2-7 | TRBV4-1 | CASSQYRDRGYEQYF | TGCGCCAGCAGCCAATACCGGGACAGAGGCTACGAGCAGTACTTC
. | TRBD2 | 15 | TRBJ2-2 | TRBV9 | CASSASGGYTGELFF | TGTGCCAGCAGCGCTAGCGGGGGGTACACCGGGGAGCTGTTTTTT
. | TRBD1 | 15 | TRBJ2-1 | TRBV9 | CASSVGTASYNEQFF | TGTGCCAGCAGCGTTGGGACAGCCTCCTACAATGAGCAGTTCTTC
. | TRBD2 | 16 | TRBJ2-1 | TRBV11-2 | CASSPMGLAERNEQFF | TGTGCCAGCAGCCCAATGGGACTAGCGGAACGAAATGAGCAGTTCTTC
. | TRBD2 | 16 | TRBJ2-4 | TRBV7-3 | CASSAPLSGGSNIQYF | TGTGCCAGCAGCGCTCCCCTCTCGGGGGGGAGTAACATTCAGTACTTC
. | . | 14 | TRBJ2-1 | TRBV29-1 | CSVAFRALYNEQFF | TGCAGCGTTGCGTTCAGGGCCTTATACAATGAGCAGTTCTTC
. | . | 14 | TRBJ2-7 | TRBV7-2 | CASSQGGYRYEQYF | TGTGCCAGCAGCCAAGGGGGTTATCGCTACGAGCAGTACTTC
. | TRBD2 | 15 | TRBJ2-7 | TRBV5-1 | CASSLTSGGPYEQYF | TGCGCCAGCAGTCTGACTAGCGGGGGGCCCTACGAGCAGTACTTC
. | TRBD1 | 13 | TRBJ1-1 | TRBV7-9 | CASSLGPGQGAFF | TGTGCCAGCAGCCTAGGTCCGGGACAGGGGGCTTTCTTT
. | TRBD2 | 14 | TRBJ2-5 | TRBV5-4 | CASSLMTGGETQYF | TGTGCCAGCAGCTTGATGACGGGGGGAGAGACCCAGTACTTC
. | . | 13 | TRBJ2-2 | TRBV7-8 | CASSSVGPGELFF | TGTGCCAGCAGCTCCGTGGGGCCCGGGGAGCTGTTTTTT